The 24 T cell receptor beta chains below all came from one sample that was sequenced in a study of technical replicates of blood from several donors. Only in-frame clones appear in the TCRdb table, and some are missing; sequencing was by immunoSEQ multiplex PCR. The repertoire consists of about 71,000 clones, with roughly 90% occurring once and the leading ten covering around 4.6%. Sequencing input: PBMCs. The receptors derive from a human donor in good health. Some clones in this sample may be carry-over from other donors' samples.

The chain carries TRBV7-9 and TRBJ1-2, with a possible D match to TRBD1 (6 bases). This CDR3 spans 12 amino acids. Trimming cost V 8 bases and J 8 bases, with 15 bases left between them. In germline, CDR1 is SEHNR, CDR2 FQNEAQ (reference sequence). The CDR3 loop is CASHREERGYTF. CDR3 nucleotide sequence: TGTGCCAGCCACAGGGAAGAGCGGGGCTACACCTTC.

V usage is TRBV6-6 and J usage is TRBJ2-3; TRBD2 is a possible D gene (7 bases). The germline V gene encodes CDR1 MNHNY and CDR2 SVGAGI (reference sequence). The length of the CDR3 is 14 residues. V lost 6 bases and J lost 5, with 15 bases in between. The chain's CDR3 is CASRMGGAKDTQYF. CDR3 sequence (DNA): TGTGCCAGCAGGATGGGGGGGGCGAAAGATACGCAGTATTTT.

The chain employs TRBV5-1 and TRBJ2-3; TRBD1 aligns across 8 bases. CDR1 is SGHRS and CDR2 is YFSETQ in the germline V gene. With V trimmed by 0 bases and J by 4 bases, 7 bases remained unmatched. The length of the CDR3 is 16 residues. CDR3 sequence: CASSLEGRGQSDTQYF. CDR3 in DNA: TGCGCCAGCAGCTTGGAGGGCAGGGGGCAGTCAGATACGCAGTATTTT.

This rearrangement joins TRBV7-3 to TRBJ2-7; a weak D match, TRBD2 (6 bases). V dropped 3 bases and J dropped 5 bases, with 14 bases sitting between them. The CDR3 has 14 residues. Germline values: CDR1 SGHTA, CDR2 FQGTGA. In nucleotides, the CDR3 is TGTGCCAGCAGCTTGGGCGGGATCCGGGACGAGCAGTACTTC. Translated, it gives CASSLGGIRDEQYF.

This chain joins TRBV18 and TRBJ2-3; possible D gene TRBD2, 5 bases. Trimming stripped 0 bases from V and 6 bases from J, with 13 bases between. In germline, CDR1 is KGHSH, CDR2 LQKENI. CDR3 size: 15 residues. CDR3 sequence (DNA): TGTGCCAGCTCACCACCGTCCGGGGTCGTGGATACGCAGTATTTT. Residues: CASSPPSGVVDTQYF.

V and J are TRBV13 and TRBJ1-6; 8 bases line up with TRBD1. The V and J ends lost 1 base and 7 bases, in that order; junction bases with no gene match: 6. CDR3 size: 16 residues. Germline lookup yields CDR1 PRHDT and CDR2 FYEKMQ (reference sequence). This CDR3 reads CASSLVVGTGNSPLHF. For the CDR3, the DNA is TGTGCCAGCAGCTTAGTTGTAGGGACAGGAAATTCACCCCTCCACTTT.

The DNA of the CDR3 is TGTGCCAGCAGCTTGGGCGGAAAGGGGAATCAGCCCCAGCATTTT. It is translated as CASSLGGKGNQPQHF. The chain joins TRBV5-4 to TRBJ1-5; D is perhaps TRBD1 (5 bases). CDR1 and CDR2 (germline): SGHNT, YYREEE (reference sequence). The CDR3 loop spans 15 amino acids. V lost 0 bases and J 4 bases, leaving 11 bases between the germline ends.

The rearrangement links TRBV7-3 to TRBJ1-2, with 8 bases aligning to TRBD1. The J segment lost 2 bases and the V segment lost 6 bases, leaving 14 bases of the junction unmatched. CDR1 and CDR2 from the germline V gene are SGHTA and FQGTGA. This CDR3 is built from 17 residues. The DNA of the CDR3 is TGTGCCAGCAGACTTACAGGGGGGTCCCTCTCGAACTATGGCTACACCTTC. Protein: CASRLTGGSLSNYGYTF.

The chain joins TRBV30 to TRBJ1-5; D is uncertain. Germline CDR1 GTSNPN, CDR2 SVGIG (reference sequence). The CDR3 length is 13 residues. Between the trimmed V and J ends, which lost 4 bases and 6 bases, there was a span of 13 bases. The CDR3 here is CAWTPPAGQPQHF. The CDR3 region has the DNA TGTGCCTGGACCCCACCGGCGGGTCAGCCCCAGCATTTT. Full variable domain (rest looked up from reference TRBV30 and TRBJ1-5): SQTIHQWPATLVQPVGSPLSLECTVEGTSNPNLYWYRQAAGRGLQLLFYSVGIGQISSEVPQNLSASRPQDRQFILSSKKLLLSDSGFYLCAWTPPAGQPQHFGDGTRLSIL.

The chain uses TRBV11-3 and TRBJ2-2; TRBD1 agrees at 8 bases. This CDR3 has 14 amino acids. In germline, CDR1 is SGHNT, CDR2 YENEEA. Trimming removed 5 bases from V and 7 bases from J; junction bases left unmatched: 6. CDR3 residues: CASSQDRGSGELFF. The CDR3, as DNA: TGTGCCAGCAGCCAAGACAGGGGAAGCGGGGAGCTGTTTTTT.

The V call is TRBV19, the J call TRBJ1-4; TRBD1 matches at 9 bases. The CDR3 consists of 14 residues. Unmatched junction bases numbered 1, after V lost 5 bases and J lost 3 bases. From germline, CDR1 is LNHDA and CDR2 SQIVND (reference sequence). In nucleotides, the CDR3 is TGTGCCAGTAGTCGGGACAGGGCTAATGAAAAACTGTTTTTT. Amino acids: CASSRDRANEKLFF.

The gene calls are TRBV18 and TRBJ1-2; maybe TRBD1 (5 bases). Germline CDR1 and CDR2: KGHSH and LQKENI. Trimming shortened V by 2 bases and J by 2 bases, and 6 bases separated the two germline ends. The CDR3 has 13 residues. The CDR3 coding sequence is TGTGCCAGCTCACCATCAGGGAACTATGGCTACACCTTC. Translating gives CASSPSGNYGYTF. The full variable domain, in which reference TRBV18 and TRBJ1-2 provide the parts outside the CDR3, is NAGVMQNPRHLVRRRGQEARLRCSPMKGHSHVYWYRQLPEEGLKFMVYLQKENIIDESGMPKERFSAEFPKEGPSILRIQQVVRGDSAAYFCASSPSGNYGYTFGSGTRLTVV.

The chain employs TRBV2 and TRBJ2-2; tentatively, D is TRBD2 (6 bases). The CDR3 spans 15 residues. Between the trimmed V and J ends, which lost 8 bases and 0 bases, there was a span of 13 bases. CDR1 SNHLY and CDR2 FYNNEI come from the germline V gene. The CDR3 region is CASSPGLPNTGELFF. The DNA of the CDR3 is TGTGCCAGCTCCCCGGGACTTCCGAACACCGGGGAGCTGTTTTTT.

The V call is TRBV4-3, the J call TRBJ2-3, with 11 bases fitting TRBD1. V shed 3 bases, J shed 4 bases, and the junction held 6 bases outside the gene matches. Germline-derived CDR1 and CDR2 are LGHNA and YSLEER. This CDR3 comprises 16 residues. CDR3 loop: CASSHRTGGRADTQYF. CDR3 DNA: TGCGCCAGCAGCCACAGGACAGGGGGCAGAGCAGATACGCAGTATTTT.

The chain recombines TRBV5-6 with TRBJ1-4; 9 bases are a match to TRBD1. This CDR3 has 15 residues. Germline V CDR1 and CDR2: SGHDT, YYEEEE. J lost 7 bases, V lost 0 bases, and 4 bases had no gene match. In nucleotides, the CDR3 is TGTGCCAGCAGCTTGGACAGGGGGCTTGGTGAAAAACTGTTTTTT. Amino acids: CASSLDRGLGEKLFF.

This clone was counted between two and nine times. J is TRBJ1-2 and V is TRBV2; unclear D gene. V was cut by 3 bases and J by 12 bases, with 14 bases left in between. CDR3 size: 12 residues. Germline V gene data show CDR1 as SNHLY and CDR2 as FYNNEI. The DNA of the CDR3 is TGTGCCAGCAGTGATCTCTTCGGAGGGAACACCTTC. Amino acids: CASSDLFGGNTF.

The chain is built from TRBV6-6 and TRBJ2-1; D is undetermined. V lost 2 bases and J lost 10, with 15 bases in between. There are 14 residues in the CDR3. Germline V lookup: CDR1 MNHNY, CDR2 SVGAGI (reference sequence). This chain's CDR3 is CASSYVRYPGEQFF. CDR3 DNA sequence: TGTGCCAGCAGTTACGTCCGTTACCCCGGGGAGCAGTTCTTC.

The chain is built from TRBV7-9 and TRBJ1-1, with 9 nucleotides matching TRBD1. The CDR3 spans 14 residues. V trimming: 4 bases; J trimming: 6 bases; junction bases outside the gene matches: 6. From germline, CDR1 is SEHNR and CDR2 FQNEAQ (reference sequence). The CDR3 DNA sequence: TGTGCCAGCAGCTCCACAGGGGGCCCCCCTGAAGCTTTCTTT. Encoded protein: CASSSTGGPPEAFF.

The chain has TRBV30 and TRBJ1-2; 9 bases map to TRBD1. V shed 4 bases and J 6 bases; nucleotides not matched to a gene: 6. The germline CDR1 and CDR2 sequences are GTSNPN and SVGIG (reference sequence). The CDR3 is 13 amino acids. CDR3 amino acids: CAWNSDRGHGYTF. CDR3 nucleotides: TGTGCCTGGAATTCGGACAGGGGACATGGCTACACCTTC.

The rearrangement joins TRBV21-1 to TRBJ2-7; TRBD2, the D gene given by the table, was not confirmed from the DNA. TRBV21-1 has pseudogene status. This CDR3 comprises 17 residues. The CDR3 coding sequence is TGTGCCAGCAGCAAAGGCTGGCTAGCGGAATTCTCCTACGAGCAGTACTTC. Translated, it gives CASSKGWLAEFSYEQYF.

CDR3 sequence: CASSQQTGNEQFF. CDR3 sequence (DNA): TGTGCCAGCAGCCAGCAAACGGGGAATGAGCAGTTCTTC. V is TRBV4-2 and J is TRBJ2-1; possible D gene TRBD2, 5 bases. Germline V lookup: CDR1 LGHNA, CDR2 YNFKEQ. CDR3 length: 13 residues. V gave up 3 bases and J gave up 7 bases, with 10 bases separating them.

The chain uses TRBV7-3 and TRBJ2-3; tentative D call: TRBD2 (6 bases). CDR3 size: 15 residues. Germline V gene lookup returns CDR1 SGHTA and CDR2 FQGTGA. Trimming left V 2 bases short and J 3 bases short, with 12 bases between. This CDR3 reads CASSLVAEGTDTQYF. As DNA, the CDR3 is TGTGCCAGCAGCTTAGTAGCGGAAGGGACAGATACGCAGTATTTT.

V and J are TRBV11-2 and TRBJ2-6, with a tentative D call TRBD1 (6 bases). The ends were cut back, 5 bases at V and 1 base at J, with 9 bases in the middle. Germline loops: CDR1 SGHAT, CDR2 FQNNGV. The length of the CDR3 is 15 residues. CDR3 bases: TGTGCCAGCAGCCCAGGGGTGTCTGGGGCCAACGTCCTGACTTTC. The encoded protein is CASSPGVSGANVLTF.

The rearrangement joins TRBV30 to TRBJ1-2, with a possible D match to TRBD1 (6 bases). This CDR3 has 14 amino acids. Germline loops: CDR1 GTSNPN, CDR2 SVGIG (reference sequence). Trimming stripped 6 bases from V and 0 bases from J, with 14 bases between. Here the CDR3 DNA reads TGTGCCTGTACCCGGGACAACGCTAACTATGGCTACACCTTC. Protein: CACTRDNANYGYTF.